This T cell receptor (beta chain) was documented in a study of blood T cell repertoires in COVID-19. The protocol was immunoSEQ multiplex PCR, while the TCRdb copy is restricted to in-frame clones and leaves out a portion. Among about 200,000 clones listed, around 82% were seen once. The germline V and J ends were trimmed by 0 bases and 0 bases, with 9 bases remaining between them. The length of the CDR3 is 16 residues. Germline V CDR1 and CDR2: LGHNA, YNFKEQ. Only a few counts were recorded for this clone. The chain joins TRBV4-2 to TRBJ1-3, with D perhaps matching TRBD1 (5 bases). The specimen sequenced was PBMCs or T cells enriched from blood (not recorded which). This clonotype was obtained from a woman between 50 and 59 years old who had been exposed to COVID-19. The DNA for the CDR3 is TGTGCCAGCAGCCAAGACGGCAGGGTCTCTGGAAACACCATATATTTT. Translated, it gives CASSQDGRVSGNTIYF.